The clone carrying this TCR beta chain was seen only a few times. This CDR3 is built from 15 residues. Per the germline V gene, CDR1 is MNHEY and CDR2 is SVGAGI. J lost 5 bases, V lost 5 bases, and 8 bases had no gene match. The record originates from a study of blood T cell repertoires in COVID-19. Study-wide context: Sources were T cells, B-cell-depleted T cells, or PBMCs; the material itself was cDNA or gDNA.

Original analysis: Amplified reference gene primers provided the basis for estimating nucleated cell counts. Here immunoSEQ multiplex PCR was the method, and the copy in TCRdb shows in-frame clones only, minus some. That table gives V, J and clone size, and the DNA gave D and trimming. This sample has 80,000 to 100,000 clones, with 65% to 90% found just once. What was sequenced was peripheral blood. The source of this sequence is an elderly woman with active or convalescent COVID-19. The chain recombines TRBV6-5 with TRBJ2-5; 10 positions agree with TRBD1. As DNA, the CDR3 is TGTGCCAGCAGTACTGGGACAGGGGTGGGGGAGACCCAGTACTTC. Encoded protein: CASSTGTGVGETQYF.